This T cell receptor beta chain was recorded in a study of blood T cell repertoires in COVID-19. Across the study: Sites across the United States, Italy and Spain contributed samples from acute and convalescent COVID-19.

The germline gives CDR1 ENHRY, CDR2 SYGVKD. V was cut by 4 bases and J by 6 bases, with 10 bases left in between. This CDR3 spans 14 amino acids. Per the original data handling: Counts of nucleated cells, estimated from reference gene primer amplification, were obtained. Produced via immunoSEQ multiplex PCR; TCRdb's table is partial and in-frame only. V and J calls and clone size follow that table, whereas D and trimming were derived from the DNA. The repertoire holds just under 90,000 clones, with approximately 91% as singletons. The specimen sequenced was peripheral blood. This clonotype was sampled from an elderly woman with acute or convalescent COVID-19. The chain couples TRBV10-3 to TRBJ1-6; D is ambiguous. CDR3 DNA: TGTGCCATCAGTGCCCTCGGTGGTAATTCACCCCTCCACTTT. As protein: CAISALGGNSPLHF.